What follows are 22 T cell receptor beta chains derived from one specimen sequenced in a study of blood T cell repertoires in COVID-19. The table came from immunoSEQ multiplex PCR; TCRdb's copy has only in-frame clones and leaves some out. Among about 120,000 clones listed, 85% were seen once. The sequenced material came from peripheral blood. The source is a man older than 75 with acute or convalescent COVID-19.

V gene TRBV28 combines with J gene TRBJ2-7; 10 bases map to TRBD1. Germline CDR1 MDHEN, CDR2 SYDVKM. Trimming took 4 bases from V and 6 from J; bases not matched to a gene: 6. CDR3 size: 14 residues. CDR3 loop: CASSSRDRGGEQYF. The CDR3 nucleotides read TGTGCCAGCAGTTCCCGGGACAGGGGAGGCGAGCAGTACTTC.

This chain links TRBV15 with TRBJ1-4; 8 bases match TRBD1. The CDR3 is 15 amino acids. V was clipped by 4 bases and J by 7 bases; unmatched bases: 8. Germline-derived CDR1 and CDR2 are LNHNV and YYDKDF (reference sequence). The CDR3 bases are TGTGCCACCAGCAAACCCCTCACAGGGGGTGAAAAACTGTTTTTT. As protein: CATSKPLTGGEKLFF.

CDR3 DNA: TGTGCCAGCAGTTATGGAGGGAGCACCGGGGAGCTGTTTTTT. It encodes CASSYGGSTGELFF. This chain links TRBV6-2 or TRBV6-3 with TRBJ2-2, with D perhaps TRBD2 (6 bases). The CDR3 runs 14 residues. CDR1 MNHEY and CDR2 SVGEGT come from the germline V gene. The V and J ends lost 3 bases and 4 bases respectively, with 9 bases between them.

This chain uses TRBV19 with TRBJ1-6; TRBD1 aligns across 8 bases. The CDR3 has 14 amino acids. J gave up 8 bases and V 5 bases, and 5 bases lay outside the gene matches. Per germline, CDR1 LNHDA and CDR2 SQIVND (reference sequence). The CDR3 reads CASSSLQGDSPLHF. The CDR3 DNA sequence: TGTGCCAGTAGTTCTTTACAGGGGGATTCACCCCTCCACTTT.

The chain recombines TRBV3-1 (or the pseudogene TRBV3-2) with TRBJ2-5, with 12 bases fitting TRBD1. Germline loops: CDR1 LGHDT, CDR2 YNNKEL (reference sequence). V lost 4 bases and J lost 5; bases outside the gene matches: 2. The CDR3 is 14 residues long. The DNA for the CDR3 is TGTGCCAGCAGCCGGGACAGGGGGCGGGAGACCCAGTACTTC. It yields the protein CASSRDRGRETQYF.

V gene TRBV20-1 combines with J gene TRBJ1-1; D possibly corresponds to TRBD1 (5 bases). This CDR3 region has 11 residues. Germline CDR1 and CDR2: DFQATT and SNEGSKA (reference sequence). Here the CDR3 DNA reads TGCAAGACAGTGCCGGTCACTGAAGCTTTCTTT. Protein sequence: CKTVPVTEAFF.

The rearrangement links TRBV18 to TRBJ1-4; TRBD1 is a possible D gene (5 bases). The CDR3 totals 13 residues. Germline V gene sequence: CDR1 KGHSH, CDR2 LQKENI. Trimming took 6 bases from V and 8 from J, leaving 13 bases between them. CDR3 residues: CASSPGHGEKLFF. Here the CDR3 DNA reads TGTGCCAGCTCCCCAGGGCATGGGGAAAAACTGTTTTTT. Looking up the rest from reference TRBV18 and TRBJ1-4 gives the full variable domain: NAGVMQNPRHLVRRRGQEARLRCSPMKGHSHVYWYRQLPEEGLKFMVYLQKENIIDESGMPKERFSAEFPKEGPSILRIQQVVRGDSAAYFCASSPGHGEKLFFGSGTQLSVL.

This chain joins TRBV9 and TRBJ2-2, with 9 nucleotides matching TRBD2. CDR1 is SGDLS, CDR2 YYNGEE, per germline. Trimming cost V 3 bases and J 3 bases; bases outside gene matches: 6. This CDR3 is 16 amino acids long. The CDR3 DNA reads as TGTGCCAGCAGCGATAGCGGGAGAGTCGACACCGGGGAGCTGTTTTTT. The encoded protein is CASSDSGRVDTGELFF.

The chain recombines TRBV6-4 with TRBJ1-1, with D possibly matching TRBD1 (5 bases). The CDR3 has 14 residues. Germline CDR1 reads MRHNA; CDR2 reads SNTAGT. Trimming removed 4 bases from V and 5 bases from J, with 14 bases in between. The CDR3 reads CASSVSAGRTEAFF. DNA for the CDR3: TGTGCCAGCAGTGTCTCTGCAGGGAGGACTGAAGCTTTCTTT.

The chain is built from TRBV30 and TRBJ2-1, with D maybe TRBD2 (5 bases). Germline-derived CDR1 and CDR2 are GTSNPN and SVGIG (reference sequence). Trimming removed 0 bases at V and 7 bases at J, with 10 bases between. There are 13 residues in the CDR3. The CDR3 is CAWSVWVANEQFF. Written as DNA, the CDR3 is TGTGCCTGGAGTGTATGGGTAGCGAATGAGCAGTTCTTC.

The chain has TRBV7-9 and TRBJ2-7; D may be TRBD2 (6 bases). V gave up 3 bases and J gave up 7 bases, with 10 bases separating them. The CDR3 totals 12 residues. The germline CDR1 and CDR2 sequences are SEHNR and FQNEAQ (reference sequence). The CDR3 sequence: CASSFRGREQYF. In nucleotides, the CDR3 is TGTGCCAGCAGCTTTCGGGGGAGAGAGCAGTACTTC.

The rearrangement uses TRBV20-1 and TRBJ1-5, with D tentatively TRBD1 (6 bases). This CDR3 is 15 amino acids long. Trimming shortened V by 3 bases and J by 4 bases, and 16 bases separated the two germline ends. Germline CDR1 is DFQATT and CDR2 is SNEGSKA (reference sequence). The CDR3 is CSASSGGTPNQPQHF. The CDR3 DNA reads TGCAGTGCTAGTAGCGGGGGGACACCAAATCAGCCCCAGCATTTT.

The chain is built from TRBV6-5 and TRBJ2-1; D might be TRBD2 (6 bases). V gave up 5 bases and J gave up 4 bases, with 12 bases separating them. Germline CDR1 reads MNHEY; CDR2 reads SVGAGI. The CDR3 runs to 14 residues. The CDR3 sequence is CASSPRDSYNEQFF. The CDR3 region has the DNA TGTGCCAGCAGTCCGCGGGACTCGTACAATGAGCAGTTCTTC.

This clone was recorded only once. The genes are TRBV5-6 and TRBJ1-2, with no clear D. The germline V gene encodes CDR1 SGHDT and CDR2 YYEEEE. V gave up 2 bases and J gave up 7 bases, with 15 bases separating them. CDR3 length: 14 amino acids. CDR3 sequence (DNA): TGTGCCAGCAGCTTTATGACACTTGCTATTGGCTACACCTTC. Its translation: CASSFMTLAIGYTF.

The rearrangement joins TRBV19 to TRBJ1-5; D is possibly TRBD1 (6 bases). The CDR3 is made up of 16 amino acids. V was trimmed by 5 bases and J by 0 bases, leaving 14 bases between them. Germline V gene data show CDR1 as LNHDA and CDR2 as SQIVND (reference sequence). The CDR3 sequence is CASSGITGISNQPQHF. In DNA, the CDR3 is TGTGCCAGTAGTGGTATTACAGGGATTAGCAATCAGCCCCAGCATTTT.

The V call is TRBV28, the J call TRBJ1-3, with D possibly matching TRBD1 (6 bases). Germline V gene lookup returns CDR1 MDHEN and CDR2 SYDVKM. CDR3 length: 16 amino acids. Deletions cut 1 base from V and 2 bases from J, with 12 bases between. The CDR3 nucleotides read TGTGCCAGCAGTTTATCACAGGGAAATCCTGGAAACACCATATATTTT. Translating it yields CASSLSQGNPGNTIYF.

The V gene is TRBV29-1, the J gene TRBJ1-5; 8 positions match TRBD1. The junction had 7 bases not matched to a gene; V was cut back by 5 bases and J by 1 base. This CDR3 comprises 15 residues. Germline loops: CDR1 SQVTM, CDR2 ANQGSEA. This CDR3 reads CSVTTGGTSNQPQHF. In DNA form, the CDR3 reads TGCAGCGTTACCACAGGGGGAACCAGCAATCAGCCCCAGCATTTT.

V is TRBV27 and J is TRBJ2-5, with D tentatively TRBD2 (6 bases). Deletions cut 6 bases from V and 5 bases from J, with 13 bases between. CDR1 MNHEY and CDR2 SMNVEV come from the germline V gene (reference sequence). This CDR3 contains 13 residues. The DNA of the CDR3 is TGTGCCAGCAGGGGGAGGTTTTGGGAGACCCAGTACTTC. The encoded protein is CASRGRFWETQYF.

The genes are TRBV2 and TRBJ1-5, with a tentative D call TRBD1 (6 bases). V was cut by 7 bases and J by 2 bases, with 9 bases left in between. Germline CDR1 reads SNHLY; CDR2 reads FYNNEI. This CDR3 is built from 13 residues. DNA of the CDR3: TGTGCCAGCATGGGGGGGCGCAATCAGCCCCAGCATTTT. Its translation is CASMGGRNQPQHF.

This chain links TRBV9 with TRBJ1-3, with TRBD1 matching over 10 bases. There are 16 residues in the CDR3. The germline V gene has CDR1 SGDLS and CDR2 YYNGEE. The junction had 6 bases not matched to a gene; V was cut back by 2 bases and J by 4 bases. The chain's CDR3 is CASSVRTGGAGNTIYF. The DNA of the CDR3 is TGTGCCAGCAGCGTTAGGACAGGGGGTGCCGGAAACACCATATATTTT.

The rearrangement joins TRBV5-1 to TRBJ1-1; TRBD1 aligns across 11 bases. The V gene's germline CDR1 is SGHRS and CDR2 YFSETQ. V shed 4 bases, J shed 4 bases, and the junction held 3 bases outside the gene matches. This CDR3 is built from 14 residues. The CDR3 DNA sequence: TGCGCCAGCAGCGCCGGGACAGGGGGCACTGAAGCTTTCTTT. As protein: CASSAGTGGTEAFF.

This chain links TRBV9 with TRBJ2-5; 7 nucleotides agree with TRBD2. This CDR3 has 16 residues. Unmatched junction bases numbered 14, after V lost 4 bases and J lost 5 bases. In germline, CDR1 is SGDLS, CDR2 YYNGEE. DNA for the CDR3: TGTGCCAGCAGCCTGTCCCCTAGCGGAGCTAGGGAGACCCAGTACTTC. Encoded protein: CASSLSPSGARETQYF.